Reported below is one TCR beta chain. Its specificity is unknown. This CDR3 region has 15 residues. The J segment lost 5 bases and the V segment lost 6 bases, leaving 10 bases of the junction unmatched. Germline CDR1 is SGHAT and CDR2 is FQNNGV. The sample belongs to a study of T cell clonotyping in hematopoietic cell transplantation. The study's findings and limits: Without cell sorting, CD4 versus CD8 contributions remain unresolved. Recipient TCR diversity dropped after transplant; expanded clonotypes rose from day 30 to 180.

Using immunoSEQ multiplex PCR, the repertoire was profiled, and TCRdb retains in-frame clones only, with some absent. The sample has more than 8,000 clones; approximately 91% are singletons. The sequencing used peripheral blood mononuclear cells, collected at the time of graft-versus-host disease after allogeneic stem cell transplant. The clonotype originates from a male patient in his sixties who had an allogeneic stem cell transplant from a related donor, so the T cells may come from the graft donor. Some clones in this sample may be carry-over from other donors' samples. The chain carries TRBV11-2 and TRBJ2-3; TRBD1 matches at 8 bases. The CDR3 here is CASRPDQGARDTQYF. The CDR3 coding sequence is TGTGCCAGCAGACCCGATCAGGGGGCAAGAGATACGCAGTATTTT.